Reported below is one T cell receptor beta chain. Its target is unknown. Primers for the PCR totalled 60 Vbeta and 13 Jbeta. The protocol was immunoSEQ multiplex PCR, while the TCRdb copy is restricted to in-frame clones and leaves out a portion. The table lists 200,000 or so clones, with about 0.74% in the top ten. This sample was taken from a study of cytomegalovirus exposure and HLA in healthy donors. Points from the study as a whole: A later analysis revealed that TCR association rates differed between HLA loci, peaking at DRB1 and bottoming out at HLA-C. Common viral pathogens (according to a later analysis) appeared linked to several of the most significant clusters.

The CDR3 length is 18 residues. CDR1 and CDR2 (germline): SGHDN, FVKESK. Trimming removed 4 bases from V and 2 bases from J, with 23 bases in between. V gene TRBV14 combines with J gene TRBJ1-1; D might be TRBD1 (6 bases). The TCR was taken from a boy aged 5-17 years in good health and CMV-seronegative. Sequences were obtained from PBMCs. The CDR3, as DNA: TGTGCCAGCAGCCCCCTGGGATTTACAGGGACGGTAAACACTGAAGCTTTCTTT. This translates into CASSPLGFTGTVNTEAFF.